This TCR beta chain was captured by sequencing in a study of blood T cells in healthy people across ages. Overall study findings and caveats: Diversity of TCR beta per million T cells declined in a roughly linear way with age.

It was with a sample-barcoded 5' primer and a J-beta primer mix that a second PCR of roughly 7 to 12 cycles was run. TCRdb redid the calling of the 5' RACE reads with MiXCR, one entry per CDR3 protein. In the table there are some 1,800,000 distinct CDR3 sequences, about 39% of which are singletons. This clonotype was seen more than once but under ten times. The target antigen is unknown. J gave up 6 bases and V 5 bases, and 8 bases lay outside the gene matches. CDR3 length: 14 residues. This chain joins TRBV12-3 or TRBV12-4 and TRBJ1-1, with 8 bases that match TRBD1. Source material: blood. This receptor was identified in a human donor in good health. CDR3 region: CASSANRGWSEAFF. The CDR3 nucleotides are TGTGCCAGCAGTGCCAACAGGGGGTGGTCTGAAGCTTTCTTT.